This T cell receptor beta chain was identified in a study of blood T cell repertoires in COVID-19. Study information: The United States, Italy and Spain supplied acute and convalescent COVID-19 samples. PBMCs, B-cell-depleted T cells, or T cells provided the cDNA or gDNA that made up the material.

Generated by immunoSEQ multiplex PCR, the TCRdb table keeps only in-frame clones and is missing some. The table lists about 67,000 clones, roughly three quarters of them singletons. Germline V lookup: CDR1 SGDLS, CDR2 YYNGEE. This CDR3 has 13 residues. V lost 0 bases to trimming and J lost 10 bases; unmatched junction nucleotides: 0. This clone occurred a few times. The receptor was derived from a woman aged 60-75 years with acute or convalescent COVID-19. The chain recombines TRBV9 with TRBJ1-6, with 8 bases that match TRBD1. Sequencing was carried out using peripheral blood. Written as DNA, the CDR3 is TGTGCCAGCAGCGTAGGGACAGGGTCACCCCTCCACTTT. Its protein is CASSVGTGSPLHF. The complete variable domain, with remaining parts taken from reference TRBV9 and TRBJ1-6, reads DSGVTQTPKHLITATGQRVTLRCSPRSGDLSVYWYQQSLDQGLQFLIQYYNGEERAKGNILERFSAQQFPDLHSELNLSSLELGDSALYFCASSVGTGSPLHFGNGTRLTVT.